The clone carrying this T cell receptor (beta chain) was detected only a few times. The junction shows a germline mismatch at one end, possibly a read error. This entry comes from a study of human T cells and chemical hapten exposure. At the level of the study: Mainly, slight library volume differences in the pool made TCR yields vary.

Time point given: patch test 2, 6 weeks after DPC sensitization. Treatment specified: therapeutic diphenylcyclopropenone sensitization with weekly scalp DPC. The authors extracted total RNA from unfractionated whole blood. Single cDNA molecules in the library carried unique molecular identifiers attached during preparation. As handled by the study authors: Individual samples carried between roughly 23,224 and 690,600 TCRs, with some 100,000 as the median. TCRdb reanalysed the RACE reads using MiXCR and keeps one entry per CDR3 protein. For this entry, the V and J calls and clone size follow TCRdb and not the study's own pipeline. The table shows tens of thousands of distinct CDR3 sequences, with 8.5% to 9% occurring only once. CDR3 length equals 14 residues. Germline CDR1 and CDR2: DFQATT and SNEGSKA (reference sequence).

The origin of this receptor is a woman aged 45 to 65 with alopecia areata. Some clones in this sample may be carry-over from other donors' samples. The source material was whole blood, sampled in connection with sensitization to the hapten diphenylcyclopropenone (DPC). The rearrangement links TRBV20-1 to TRBJ1-5; D is possibly TRBD1 (5 bases). As DNA, the CDR3 is TGCAGTGCTAGGGCAGGGATCTCAAATCAGCCCCAGAATTTT. Encoded protein: CSARAGISNQPQNF.